This T cell receptor (beta chain) was recovered during a study of CD8 T cells in Susac syndrome. Study-level points and caveats: Expansion of clones was not seen in the CD4+ T cell repertoires of Susac syndrome.

Random hexamers were used to reverse transcribe an amount of roughly 0.45 to 1 ug RNA. Amplification of TCR beta CDR3 used immunoSEQ multiplex PCR across 54 Vbeta and 13 Jbeta. TCRdb independently ran MiXCR on the immunoSEQ multiplex PCR reads; one entry per CDR3 protein. The sample includes approximately 190,000 distinct CDR3 sequences, around 95% seen only once; the top ten take roughly 0.093%. The trim removed 5 bases at V and 2 bases at J, leaving 2 bases unmatched. CDR1 and CDR2 (germline): SGHVS, FQNEAQ. The CDR3 covers 15 residues. This clonotype was observed once. Antigen: not known. CD8+ and CD4+ blood T cells underwent TCR beta sequencing.

Sequencing input: CD4+ T cells from PBMCs. This receptor was identified in a human donor with Susac syndrome. The V and J genes are TRBV7-8 and TRBJ2-1, with TRBD2 identical over 11 bases. Here the CDR3 reads CASSSSGGAYNEQFF. The CDR3 bases are TGTGCCAGCAGCAGTAGCGGGGGGGCCTACAATGAGCAGTTCTTC. Filled out from reference TRBV7-8 and TRBJ2-1, the complete variable domain reads GAGVSQSPRYKVAKRGQDVALRCDPISGHVSLFWYQQALGQGPEFLTYFQNEAQLDKSGLPSDRFFAERPEGSVSTLKIQRTQQEDSAVYLCASSSSGGAYNEQFFGPGTRLTVL.